Detailed here is one T cell receptor (beta chain). Its matching antigen is unknown. The data belong to a study of cytomegalovirus exposure and HLA in healthy donors. Primers: 60 Vbeta forward and 13 Jbeta reverse. Here immunoSEQ multiplex PCR was the method, and the copy in TCRdb shows in-frame clones only, minus some. This sample has about 170,000 clones; around 80% occur once, and the top ten carry 1%. General study points: In a later analysis, parvovirus B19, influenza, CMV and Epstein-Barr virus appeared linked to several top co-occurrence clusters. Within a later analysis, the majority of CMV-associated TCR beta chains appeared HLA-restricted. Diagnosis of cytomegalovirus status made by the classifier reportedly showed high specificity and sensitivity.

Deletions cut 2 bases from V and 0 bases from J, with 14 bases between. The V gene's germline CDR1 is SGHDT and CDR2 YYEEEE. This CDR3 comprises 16 residues. The chain carries TRBV5-6 and TRBJ1-1; possibly TRBD1 for D (6 bases). The sequenced sample was PBMCs. The sequence was collected from a woman aged 45-65 years in good health and CMV-seropositive. CDR3 sequence: CASSFVGQTLNTEAFF. CDR3 bases: TGTGCCAGCAGCTTTGTTGGACAGACCCTGAACACTGAAGCTTTCTTT.